This T cell receptor beta chain was observed in a study of blood T cell repertoires in COVID-19 (dated by TCRdb to about 2020). In terms of the full investigation: The collaborator samples originated in the United States, Italy and Spain and spanned the acute and convalescent phases of COVID-19. The material from the prospective study consisted of cDNA or gDNA derived from T cells, B-cell-depleted T cells, or PBMCs. Deeply sampled blood TCRbeta repertoires from subjects exposed to, actively infected with, or recovered from COVID-19 were included in the dataset. A freely available public database, intended as a resource for researchers studying the immune response to SARS-CoV-2, is where the repertoires were released. Samples came from the ongoing ImmuneRACE study (first 160 participants) plus 1,254 subjects from 6 global collaborators. Sample metadata almost always included a de-identified subject ID, COVID-19 status, age in years and sex. Where HLA class I and class II types were available, the types were taken from metadata supplied by the sample provider, not from assay-based typing.

In the case of this clone: Its antigen remains undetermined. Base qualities are not recorded, but no much larger clone differs from it by a single base.

TCRbeta CDR3 regions were amplified from genomic DNA using the immunoSEQ Assay, a bias-controlled multiplex PCR. Per the original workflow: The number of nucleated cells in each sample was estimated by amplification of reference gene primers within the assay. Sequence reads were collapsed and filtered to measure the absolute abundance of every unique TCRbeta CDR3 rearrangement. For each sample, productive Simpson clonality was calculated as the square root of Simpson's diversity index over productive rearrangements. TCRdb carries this immuneACCESS record with in-frame sequences only. Its versions omit some clonotypes, under half of them owing to an unresolved V gene in the studies checked, with the rest unexplained. D and trimming were read from the DNA, whereas the V and J calls and clone size are those reported in that table. This sample is represented by 50,000 to 55,000 clones; 75% to 90% of them were singletons. Of the sample, under 3.5% falls within the top ten clones.

CDR1 and CDR2 were assigned from the germline V gene as SGDLS and YYNGEE. There are 14 amino acids in the CDR3, from cysteine to phenylalanine inclusive. Only the CDR3 region is kept as DNA, spanning 42 bases read in frame from base 1. Trimming at the junction amounts to 2 bases on V and 2 bases on J, and the germline ends lie 11 bases apart. Each collaborating institution followed its own protocols to collect whole blood in K2EDTA tubes. Collaborator samples were shipped for TCRbeta analysis as frozen whole blood, isolated PBMCs, or DNA extracted from either sample type. Paper-wide results and their limitations: The amount of clinical and demographic metadata varied by source and participant and was provided uncurated.

Recombination linked TRBV9 to TRBJ2-7; the best D guess is TRBD2, with 6 bases matching. This TCR was recovered from a man aged 80 or over with acute or convalescent COVID-19. The specimen sequenced was peripheral blood. The DNA is TGTGCCAGCAGCGTCCGGGACTCTCCCTACGAGCAGTACTTC. This sequence encodes CASSVRDSPYEQYF.